This is a list of T cell receptor beta chains from one sample in a study of PD-1 blockade in mismatch repair-deficient tumors. Libraries were prepared by immunoSEQ multiplex PCR; TCRdb keeps only in-frame clonotypes and omits some of them. The data contain 20,000 to 30,000 clones, about four fifths of them seen just once; the ten biggest clones take up 2.5% to 3%. Source: PBMCs, taken before pembrolizumab treatment. Every receptor here comes from an adult with mismatch repair-deficient cancer. CDR3s include the opening cysteine and the closing phenylalanine or tryptophan. D genes are given only for firm matches. A row's size may be missing; if present it is once, few, many or a size class.

D,J,size,V,DNA,CDR3
TRBD2,TRBJ2-7,few,TRBV4-1,TGCGCCAGCAGCTCAAGAGGGGTAGCGGGAGGGCAGAACGAGCAGTACTTC,CASSSRGVAGGQNEQYF
TRBD2,TRBJ2-5,.,TRBV5-1,TGCGCCAGCAGCCGCCTTCCGGGAGCGGGGCAAGAGACCCAGTACTTC,CASSRLPGAGQETQYF
.,TRBJ2-5,.,TRBV7-9,TGTGCCAGCAGCCCCTCCTTTAAAGAGACCCAGTACTTC,CASSPSFKETQYF
TRBD1,TRBJ1-6,.,TRBV15,TGTGCCACCAGCAGAGATAGGGGGCTTACACCCCTCCACTTT,CATSRDRGLTPLHF
.,TRBJ1-2,.,TRBV5-4,TGTGCCAGCAGCACCCCACTCGGGGGTAACTATGGCTACACCTTC,CASSTPLGGNYGYTF
TRBD1,TRBJ2-7,few,TRBV5-1,TGCGCCAGCAGCGTACAGGGGACAAGTGACGAGCAGTACTTC,CASSVQGTSDEQYF
.,TRBJ1-5,once,TRBV28,TGTGCCAGCAGGCGACAGTATAGCAATCAGCCCCAGCATTTT,CASRRQYSNQPQHF
.,TRBJ1-5,.,TRBV19,TGTGCCAGTACCTACTCCCCGACAGCGAATCAGCCCCAGCATTTT,CASTYSPTANQPQHF
TRBD2,TRBJ2-1,.,TRBV7-9,TGTGCCAGCAGCACTGGGACTAGCGCTGACAACCGGTACAATGAGCAGTTCTTC,CASSTGTSADNRYNEQFF
TRBD1,TRBJ2-1,.,TRBV5-4,TGTGCCAGCAGACCTGAGAGGGACAGCCCCGCCGTGGAGCAGTTCTTC,CASRPERDSPAVEQFF
TRBD1,TRBJ1-1,few,TRBV6-1,TGTGCCAGCAGGGGGGTTAGACAGGGGGCGACTGAAGCTTTCTTT,CASRGVRQGATEAFF
.,TRBJ2-7,.,TRBV27,TGTGCCAGCAGTCTAGCCCCAGCGGTATCCTACGAGCAGTACTTC,CASSLAPAVSYEQYF
.,TRBJ2-6,.,TRBV27,TGTGCCAGCAGTTTAGGCTGGGCCATATTCGAGAGCTCTGGGGCCAACGTCCTGACTTTC,CASSLGWAIFESSGANVLTF
TRBD1,TRBJ1-1,.,TRBV4-1,TGCGCCAGCAGCTCGCAGACAGGGGTGAACACTGAAGCTTTCTTT,CASSSQTGVNTEAFF
TRBD1,TRBJ2-7,.,TRBV28,TGTGCCAGCAGGCCCCGGGACAGGGTGCCCTACGAGCAGTACTTC,CASRPRDRVPYEQYF
TRBD1,TRBJ2-1,.,TRBV19,TGTGCCAGTACCAAGATTGTCGGACAGGGGGGCAATGAGCAGTTCTTC,CASTKIVGQGGNEQFF
.,TRBJ2-1,.,TRBV6-1,TGTGCCAGCCTAGGGGGTACATTATTGGGGAATGAGCAGTTCTTC,CASLGGTLLGNEQFF
.,TRBJ1-1,once,TRBV7-8,TGTGCCAGCAGCAAAGGACGGGGGGACACTGAAGCTTTCTTT,CASSKGRGDTEAFF
.,TRBJ1-2,.,TRBV6-6,TGTGCCTCCCTGAGGGACTATGGCTACACCTTC,CASLRDYGYTF
.,TRBJ1-4,once,TRBV27,TGTGCCAGCAGTTTGAGGCGGAATGAAAAACTGTTTTTT,CASSLRRNEKLFF
TRBD2,TRBJ2-1,.,TRBV5-4,TGTGCCAGCAGCACGGGGGGGACTTCCTACAATGAGCAGTTCTTC,CASSTGGTSYNEQFF
TRBD2,TRBJ2-2,.,TRBV2,TGTGCCAGCAGACTCACTAGCGGGGTAGTCGCCGGGGAGCTGTTTTTT,CASRLTSGVVAGELFF
TRBD2,TRBJ2-1,.,TRBV5-1,TGCGCCAGCAGCCCCAGACTAGCGGGAGGTCTGGATGAGCAGTTCTTC,CASSPRLAGGLDEQFF
.,TRBJ1-3,.,TRBV6-6,TGTGCCAGCAGCCCCGTCGGGGTAGCTGGAAACACCATATATTTT,CASSPVGVAGNTIYF
TRBD1,TRBJ1-2,.,TRBV28,TGTGCCAGCAGTTTGAGGGCCTCCCCGGGACAGGCCTATGGCTACACCTTC,CASSLRASPGQAYGYTF
.,TRBJ2-1,.,TRBV2,TGTGCCAGCAATACCATTGTTAGGGGAGGTGAGCAGTTCTTC,CASNTIVRGGEQFF
.,TRBJ2-7,few,TRBV2,TGTGCCAGCAGTTATGCAGGCCACGAGCAGTACTTC,CASSYAGHEQYF
.,TRBJ2-7,few,TRBV2,TGTGCCAGCAGTTCGCCCCGGGACAACTACGAGCAGTACTTC,CASSSPRDNYEQYF
.,TRBJ1-1,.,TRBV29-1,TGCAGCGTTGAACCCCCGACACTGAAAGCTTTCTTT,CSVEPPTLKAFF
TRBD1,TRBJ1-1,.,TRBV6-4,TGTGCCAGCAGTGACTCCGGCAGGGGGTACACTGAAGCTTTCTTT,CASSDSGRGYTEAFF
TRBD2,TRBJ2-7,few,TRBV19,TGTGCCAGTAGTATAGTTAATAGCGGGAGTTACGAGCAGTACTTC,CASSIVNSGSYEQYF
.,TRBJ2-3,.,TRBV5-1,TGCGCCAGCAGCTCCGACTACCGTACGCAGTATTTT,CASSSDYRTQYF
TRBD1,TRBJ2-5,.,TRBV27,TGTGCCAGCAGTCCGACCGGGACAGGGGTTTGGGAGACCCAGTACTTC,CASSPTGTGVWETQYF
.,TRBJ1-4,.,TRBV7-2,TGTGCCAGCAGCTTATTGAGGCAGATAAATGAAAAACTGTTTTTT,CASSLLRQINEKLFF
.,TRBJ1-1,.,TRBV11-2,TGTGCCAGCAGCTTTGGAGTAGACACTGAAGCTTTCTTT,CASSFGVDTEAFF
TRBD2,TRBJ2-3,.,TRBV28,TGTGCCAGCAGTTTACCTGGGACTAGCGTTAGCACAGATACGCAGTATTTT,CASSLPGTSVSTDTQYF
.,TRBJ2-1,.,TRBV5-1,TGCGCCAGCAGGATAGCGGTCTCCTACAATGAGCAGTTCTTC,CASRIAVSYNEQFF
.,TRBJ1-1,.,TRBV27,TGTGCCAGCAGGGAGAACAGGGTAAAAACTGAAGCTTTCTTT,CASRENRVKTEAFF
.,TRBJ2-7,.,TRBV9,TGTGCCAGCAGCGTTGGTAGCGGAGGCCCATCCTACGAGCAGTACTTC,CASSVGSGGPSYEQYF
TRBD1,TRBJ2-3,.,TRBV7-9,TGTGCCAGCAGGGGACAGGGCACAGATACGCAGTATTTT,CASRGQGTDTQYF
TRBD2,TRBJ2-7,.,TRBV5-1,TGCGCCAGCAGCTTATTCCCGGGACTAGCGGGAGTAAGATCCTACGAGCAGTACTTC,CASSLFPGLAGVRSYEQYF
.,TRBJ1-2,.,TRBV5-5,TGTGCCAGCAGCTTGGCTGTCAACTATGGCTACACCTTC,CASSLAVNYGYTF
.,TRBJ2-2,few,TRBV27,TGTGCCAGCAGTTTAGGCTCTAGCGCCGGGGAGCTGTTTTTT,CASSLGSSAGELFF
.,TRBJ1-1,.,TRBV19,TGTGCCAGTAGTCTCAACGAGCTCTCAGCTTTCTTT,CASSLNELSAFF
.,TRBJ1-2,.,TRBV2,TGTGCCACAGATCAGACGGGGGGCTACACCTTC,CATDQTGGYTF
TRBD1,TRBJ2-4,.,TRBV18,TGTGCCAGCTCACCATCTAACAGGGGAGACATTCAGTACTTC,CASSPSNRGDIQYF
.,TRBJ1-2,.,TRBV28,TGTGCCAGCAGTCCTTCCGGGATTAACTATGGCTACACCTTC,CASSPSGINYGYTF
.,TRBJ2-3,once,TRBV18,TGTGCCAGCTCACGGGGGGACCGCACAGATACGCAGTATTTT,CASSRGDRTDTQYF
.,TRBJ1-1,once,TRBV6-5,TGTGCCAGCAGTCAGTTCGCGGGGGGCAACACTGAAGCTTTCTTT,CASSQFAGGNTEAFF
.,TRBJ1-1,.,TRBV6-1,TGTGCCAGCAGCACAGGGTTGGAGGTCACTGAAGCTTTCTTT,CASSTGLEVTEAFF
TRBD1,TRBJ2-4,.,TRBV7-9,TGTGCCAGCAGCTCGACAGGGGGCTCCAAAAACATTCAGTACTTC,CASSSTGGSKNIQYF
TRBD2,TRBJ2-1,.,TRBV4-2,TGTGCCAGCAGCCAAGATAAGACTAGCGGGATCAATGAGCAGTTCTTC,CASSQDKTSGINEQFF
TRBD1,TRBJ1-5,.,TRBV7-2,TGTGCCAGCAGCTTGGGACAGATTTATCAGCCCCAGCATTTT,CASSLGQIYQPQHF
TRBD1,TRBJ2-7,few,TRBV18,TGTGCCAGCTCATCGGGACAGGGAGACTTCGTGCAGTACTTC,CASSSGQGDFVQYF
.,TRBJ2-7,.,TRBV7-2,TGTGCCAGCAGCCCAGGGGTTGCGGGCCCGTCCTACGAGCAGTACTTC,CASSPGVAGPSYEQYF